The entry below gives a single T cell receptor (beta chain) sequence along with its context. Its antigen remains unknown. The TCR library was built from RNA with a 3' RACE protocol and unique molecular identifiers. From the 3' RACE reads, TCRdb called clonotypes with MiXCR, one entry per CDR3 protein. The table lists about 86,000 distinct CDR3 sequences, approximately 6.9% of them singletons. As for treatment: PENTA 11 planned treatment interruption arm or continuous ART arm. The sample is drawn from a study of HIV-infected children after antiretroviral therapy interruption. Study context: Children were on planned treatment interruption or continuous treatment. Study results and limitations: Naive CD4+ CDR3 sharing between time points fell after interruption began. Naive CD4+ Gini coefficient rose by interruption end, suggesting clonal expansion.

This TCR came from a pool of human donors with HIV. This sample comprised CD45RA+ CD4+ T cells from PBMCs, pooled from several time points, obtained from a donor given antiretroviral therapy, either interrupted or continuous. Subset given: naive CD4+ CD45RA+ CD45RO- T cells.

This CDR3 is CSASPSGNNEQFF. The DNA of the CDR3 is TGCAGTGCTAGTCCCAGCGGAAACAATGAGCAGTTCTTC. The chain employs TRBV20-1 and TRBJ2-1, with TRBD2 as a possible D gene (5 bases). The CDR3 has 13 amino acids. The germline V gene encodes CDR1 DFQATT and CDR2 SNEGSKA (reference sequence). Trimming removed 3 bases from V and 5 bases from J, with 11 bases in between.